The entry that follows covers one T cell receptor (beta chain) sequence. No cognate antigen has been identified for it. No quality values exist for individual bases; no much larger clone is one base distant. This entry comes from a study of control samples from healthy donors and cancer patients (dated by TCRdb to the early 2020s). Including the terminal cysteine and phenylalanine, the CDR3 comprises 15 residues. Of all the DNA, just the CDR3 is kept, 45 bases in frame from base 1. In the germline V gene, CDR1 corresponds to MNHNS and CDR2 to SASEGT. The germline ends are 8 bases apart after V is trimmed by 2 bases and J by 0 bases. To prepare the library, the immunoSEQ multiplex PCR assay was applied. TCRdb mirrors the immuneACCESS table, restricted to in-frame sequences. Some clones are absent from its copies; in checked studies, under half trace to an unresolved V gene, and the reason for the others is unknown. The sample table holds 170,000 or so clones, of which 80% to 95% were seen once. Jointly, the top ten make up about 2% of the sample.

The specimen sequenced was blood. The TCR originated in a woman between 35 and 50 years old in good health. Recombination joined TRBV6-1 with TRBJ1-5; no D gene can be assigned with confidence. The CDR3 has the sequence CASSEFSYSNQPQHF. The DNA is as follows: TGTGCCAGCAGTGAATTCTCGTATAGCAATCAGCCCCAGCATTTT.